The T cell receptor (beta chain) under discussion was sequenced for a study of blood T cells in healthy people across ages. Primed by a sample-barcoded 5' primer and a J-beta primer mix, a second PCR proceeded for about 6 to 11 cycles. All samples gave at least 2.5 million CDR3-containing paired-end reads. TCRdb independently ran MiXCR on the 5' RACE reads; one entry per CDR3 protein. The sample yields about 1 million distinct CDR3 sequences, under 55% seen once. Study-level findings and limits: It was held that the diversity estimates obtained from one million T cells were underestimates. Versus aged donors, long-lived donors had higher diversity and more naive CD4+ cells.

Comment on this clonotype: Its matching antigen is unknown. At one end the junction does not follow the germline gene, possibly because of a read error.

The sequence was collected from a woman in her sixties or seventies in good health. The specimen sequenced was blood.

The CDR3 DNA follows: TGTGCCAGCGGCTTTGGGCCCTCCTACGAGCAGTACTTC. Translating gives CASGFGPSYEQYF. This chain links TRBV7-7 with TRBJ2-7; D not resolved. The CDR3 extends over 13 amino acids. The germline V gene encodes CDR1 SSHAT and CDR2 FNYEAQ (reference sequence).